Listed below are T cell receptor beta chains from one sample, sequenced in a study of blood T cell repertoires in COVID-19. Clones were read by immunoSEQ multiplex PCR, and TCRdb kept only the in-frame ones, dropping some. The sample has under 350,000 clones; 80% to 95% are singletons. Sequencing was performed on peripheral blood. These receptors were collected from a woman aged 25-40 years with COVID-19, enrolled during active disease. CDR3s include the opening cysteine and the closing phenylalanine or tryptophan. The D gene is left open where the match is weak. The size field is filled for only some rows; it gives once, few, many or a size class.

TRBV12-3/TRBV12-4,TRBJ2-1,.,.,CASSLEEQFF,TGTGCCAGCAGTTTGGAGGAGCAGTTCTTC
TRBV5-4,TRBJ1-5,.,TRBD1,CASSLGGTGDQPQHF,TGTGCCAGCAGCTTGGGAGGGACAGGGGATCAGCCCCAGCATTTT
TRBV28,TRBJ2-1,.,TRBD2,CASSLGTSGIMDEQFF,TGTGCCAGCAGTTTAGGGACTAGCGGGATTATGGATGAGCAGTTCTTC
TRBV5-4,TRBJ1-4,.,.,CASSSPGSNEKLFF,TGTGCCAGCAGCTCTCCGGGATCTAATGAAAAACTGTTTTTT
TRBV7-2,TRBJ1-6,once,TRBD1,CASRDRDRGTYNSPLHF,TGTGCCAGCAGGGACCGGGACAGGGGAACCTATAATTCACCCCTCCACTTT
TRBV6-5,TRBJ2-2,once,.,CASSYSSGSNTGELFF,TGTGCCAGCAGTTACTCATCCGGGTCGAACACCGGGGAGCTGTTTTTT
TRBV19,TRBJ2-1,.,TRBD2,CARTDRLAGVLSSYNEQFF,TGTGCCAGGACGGACAGACTAGCGGGAGTTCTGAGCTCCTACAATGAGCAGTTCTTC
TRBV28,TRBJ2-7,.,.,CASSLKAGRGYEQYF,TGTGCCAGCAGTTTAAAGGCCGGGAGAGGGTACGAGCAGTACTTC
TRBV6-5,TRBJ1-6,.,TRBD1,CASSYQGQGASPLHF,TGTGCCAGCAGTTACCAGGGACAGGGGGCTTCACCCCTCCACTTT
TRBV6-4,TRBJ1-5,.,.,CATSASPRQPQHF,TGTGCCACCTCTGCGTCCCCTCGGCAGCCCCAGCATTTT
TRBV2,TRBJ2-7,.,TRBD1,CASSIGQGPYEQYF,TGTGCCAGCAGTATAGGACAGGGCCCCTACGAGCAGTACTTC
TRBV27,TRBJ2-2,once,.,CASSLREGTGELFF,TGTGCCAGCAGTTTACGGGAAGGCACCGGGGAGCTGTTTTTT
TRBV6-1,TRBJ2-7,.,.,CASSDGGRNGEQYF,TGTGCCAGCAGTGATGGAGGGAGAAACGGAGAGCAGTACTTC
TRBV27,TRBJ1-6,.,.,CASSWGRVSSYNSPLHF,TGTGCCAGCAGTTGGGGCAGGGTGAGCTCCTATAATTCACCCCTCCACTTT
TRBV28,TRBJ1-2,.,.,CASSFGLGEYGYTF,TGTGCCAGCAGTTTCGGTCTGGGAGAGTATGGCTACACCTTC
TRBV7-9,TRBJ2-7,.,.,CASSPLASPVYEQYF,TGTGCCAGCAGCCCTCTAGCGTCTCCGGTCTACGAGCAGTACTTC
TRBV19,TRBJ2-7,.,TRBD2,CATPASGSLYEQYF,TGTGCCACCCCGGCTAGCGGGAGTCTCTACGAGCAGTACTTC
TRBV11-2,TRBJ2-7,.,TRBD2,CASSLAYLGLAGPYEQYF,TGTGCCAGCAGCTTAGCTTACCTGGGACTAGCGGGCCCCTACGAGCAGTACTTC
TRBV19,TRBJ2-2,.,.,CASSSPGAGDTGELFF,TGTGCCAGTAGTTCCCCGGGGGCGGGAGACACCGGGGAGCTGTTTTTT
TRBV3-1/TRBV3-2,TRBJ2-7,.,.,CASSQPTGFGAEQYF,TGTGCCAGCAGCCAACCCACAGGGTTCGGGGCCGAGCAGTACTTC
TRBV5-4,TRBJ2-1,.,TRBD2,CASSPQTSFTYNEQFF,TGTGCCAGCAGCCCCCAGACTAGCTTTACCTACAATGAGCAGTTCTTC
TRBV21-1,TRBJ2-3,.,.,CASSKGGVPTDTQYF,TGTGCCAGCAGCAAAGGGGGCGTCCCCACAGATACGCAGTATTTT
TRBV6-6,TRBJ2-7,.,TRBD2,CASSSPGTRGEQYF,TGTGCCAGCAGTTCCCCTGGGACTAGGGGCGAGCAGTACTTC
TRBV5-6,TRBJ1-5,.,.,CASSSLDSPSRAQHF,TGTGCCAGCAGCTCTCTCGACAGCCCTAGTAGGGCCCAGCATTTT
TRBV13,TRBJ2-5,.,.,CASSQTGETQYF,TGTGCCAGCAGCCAAACGGGGGAGACCCAGTACTTC
TRBV19,TRBJ1-2,.,.,CAAKDTGYGYTF,TGTGCCGCTAAGGACACCGGCTATGGCTACACCTTC
TRBV4-1,TRBJ1-1,.,.,CASSHAAQVNTEAFF,TGCGCCAGCAGCCACGCGGCACAGGTGAACACTGAAGCTTTCTTT
TRBV4-1,TRBJ1-5,.,.,CASSQDLRWPQHF,TGCGCCAGCAGCCAAGATCTACGGTGGCCCCAGCATTTT
TRBV3-1/TRBV3-2,TRBJ2-7,.,TRBD2,CASSLVPGLAGDEQYF,TGTGCCAGCAGCCTGGTGCCGGGACTAGCGGGAGATGAGCAGTACTTC
TRBV6-6,TRBJ2-7,.,TRBD2,CASRPGGGYEQYF,TGTGCCAGCAGACCCGGGGGGGGTTACGAGCAGTACTTC
TRBV28,TRBJ1-1,.,TRBD1,CARGQMVLTEAFF,TGTGCCAGGGGACAGATGGTACTCACTGAAGCTTTCTTT
TRBV5-4,TRBJ1-3,few,.,CASSLEPGVGGNTIYF,TGTGCCAGCAGCTTGGAACCAGGGGTAGGAGGAAACACCATATATTTT
TRBV9,TRBJ2-5,.,TRBD1,CASSVGQGDGETQYF,TGTGCCAGCAGCGTAGGTCAGGGGGACGGGGAGACCCAGTACTTC
TRBV28,TRBJ1-4,.,.,CASSPFNEKLFF,TGTGCCAGCAGTCCCTTCAATGAAAAACTGTTTTTT
TRBV5-1,TRBJ2-1,.,.,CASSLGEGTYNEQFF,TGCGCCAGCAGCTTGGGCGAGGGCACCTACAATGAGCAGTTCTTC
TRBV19,TRBJ2-1,.,.,CASSAGFSEQFF,TGTGCCAGTAGTGCGGGTTTCAGTGAGCAGTTCTTC
TRBV5-1,TRBJ2-3,.,.,CASSGERGISTDTQYF,TGCGCCAGCAGCGGGGAGAGGGGGATTAGCACAGATACGCAGTATTTT
TRBV12-3/TRBV12-4,TRBJ2-7,.,.,CASSLSTSYGQYF,TGTGCCAGCAGTTTATCTACTTCGTATGGGCAGTACTTC
TRBV7-2,TRBJ2-1,.,TRBD2,CASSLLAGGRPEQFF,TGTGCCAGCAGCTTGCTAGCGGGAGGACGTCCCGAGCAGTTCTTC
TRBV3-1/TRBV3-2,TRBJ1-5,.,.,CASSHLKEGRPQHF,TGTGCCAGCAGCCACCTCAAGGAGGGGCGGCCCCAGCATTTT
TRBV11-2,TRBJ2-5,.,.,CASSPSINQETQYF,TGTGCCAGCAGCCCTAGCATAAATCAAGAGACCCAGTACTTC
TRBV5-1,TRBJ2-7,.,.,CASSAAEVLVDEQYF,TGCGCCAGCAGCGCGGCCGAGGTTTTGGTAGACGAGCAGTACTTC
TRBV7-2,TRBJ2-1,.,TRBD2,CASSLTSGNFNEQFF,TGTGCCAGCAGCTTAACTAGCGGGAACTTCAATGAGCAGTTCTTC
TRBV5-5,TRBJ2-3,many,.,CASSWGPDTQYF,TGTGCCAGCAGCTGGGGGCCGGATACGCAGTATTTT
TRBV9,TRBJ1-6,.,.,CASSPLGGRNPNSPLHF,TGTGCCAGCAGCCCCTTAGGGGGACGGAACCCAAATTCACCCCTCCACTTT
TRBV19,TRBJ1-5,.,TRBD1,CASRLDRGQDQPQHF,TGTGCCAGTAGGCTCGACAGGGGGCAGGATCAGCCCCAGCATTTT
TRBV5-1,TRBJ2-2,once,.,CASSPKQGLADTGELFF,TGCGCCAGCAGCCCCAAGCAGGGGCTCGCGGACACCGGGGAGCTGTTTTTT
TRBV28,TRBJ1-5,.,.,CASRPDLSSNQPQHF,TGTGCCAGCAGGCCCGATCTGAGTAGCAATCAGCCCCAGCATTTT
TRBV28,TRBJ2-5,.,TRBD2,CASGRTSSYQETQYF,TGTGCCAGCGGGAGGACTAGCTCGTACCAAGAGACCCAGTACTTC
TRBV5-6,TRBJ2-1,.,.,CASSSGSHEQFF,TGTGCCAGCAGCTCTGGGAGTCATGAGCAGTTCTTC
TRBV5-6,TRBJ2-5,.,.,CASSLGGLQETQYF,TGTGCCAGCAGTCTCGGGGGGCTACAAGAGACCCAGTACTTC
TRBV7-9,TRBJ2-7,.,TRBD1,CASSPDRVDYEQYF,TGTGCCAGCAGCCCAGACAGGGTCGACTACGAGCAGTACTTC
TRBV28,TRBJ1-1,once,TRBD1,CASRSGTGNTEAFF,TGTGCCAGCAGATCCGGGACAGGGAACACTGAAGCTTTCTTT